This TCR beta chain originates from a study of OX40 agonist ivuxolimab in advanced cancers. Study findings and constraints: There were also nonresponders showing low normalized T-cell clonal expansion.

Method: immunoSEQ multiplex PCR; TCRdb's copy keeps in-frame clones and lacks some. The sample lists 70,000 to 75,000 clones, approximately 90% occurring once. CDR3 length equals 16 residues. Trimming at V came to 0 bases and at J to 7 bases, leaving 7 bases not matched to a gene. CDR1 is SGHTA and CDR2 is FQGNSA in the germline V gene. In the case of this clone: As yet, its antigen is unknown.

The sequence was obtained from an adult with an advanced solid tumor such as melanoma, head and neck, liver or kidney cancer. The chain has TRBV7-2 and TRBJ1-4; 8 nucleotides line up with TRBD1. Specimen: CD4+ or CD8+ T cells sorted from blood, collected in a trial of the OX40 agonist ivuxolimab. The CDR3 DNA is TGTGCCAGCAGCTTAGCGCAGGGGGCAGTTAGTGAAAAACTGTTTTTT. It yields the protein CASSLAQGAVSEKLFF.